This TCR beta chain was obtained from a study of blood T cells in healthy people across ages. Study-wide points: Long-lived donors carried more naive CD4+ cells and greater diversity than aged donors.

Through a sample-barcoded 5' primer and a J-beta primer mix, a second PCR was run for roughly 6 to 11 cycles. Every sample gave at least 2.5 million paired-end reads containing CDR3. TCRdb passed the 5' RACE reads through MiXCR, listing each CDR3 protein once. Among more than 800,000 distinct CDR3 sequences listed, less than 35% were seen once. In the case of this clonotype: Its target is not known.

Caucasian, healthy and from Russia, the donors were aged between roughly 6 and 95. Donors gave around 9.3 milliliters of peripheral blood apiece. The source of this sequence is a woman of 80 years or more in good health. The sample was blood.

CDR3 bases: TGTGCCAGCAGGGCCGGACGCAACACTGAAGCTTTCTTT. Translated: CASRAGRNTEAFF. The genes are TRBV27 and TRBJ1-1; no reliable D call. Germline V gene data show CDR1 as MNHEY and CDR2 as SMNVEV (reference sequence). The CDR3 totals 13 residues. V lost 6 bases, J lost 2 bases, and 10 bases lay in between.